Here is one T cell receptor beta chain with its context. This entry comes from a study of blood T cells in healthy people across ages. With a J-beta primer mix and a sample-barcoded 5' primer, a second PCR ran roughly 6 to 11 cycles. A single record per CDR3 protein comes from TCRdb applying MiXCR to the 5' RACE reads. The sample lists around 1,500,000 distinct CDR3 sequences; roughly 40% were seen once. The junction had 14 bases not matched to a gene; V was cut back by 8 bases and J by 11 bases. The CDR3 runs 13 residues. Germline CDR1 is SQVTM and CDR2 is ANQGSEA. Specimen: blood. The receptor was isolated from a woman aged 18-29 years in good health. The rearrangement uses TRBV29-1 and TRBJ2-5, with 10 bases matching TRBD2. The DNA of the CDR3 is TGCAGCCTGGAGCTAGCGGGGGCCGGTGAGCAGTACTTC. Amino acid sequence: CSLELAGAGEQYF.